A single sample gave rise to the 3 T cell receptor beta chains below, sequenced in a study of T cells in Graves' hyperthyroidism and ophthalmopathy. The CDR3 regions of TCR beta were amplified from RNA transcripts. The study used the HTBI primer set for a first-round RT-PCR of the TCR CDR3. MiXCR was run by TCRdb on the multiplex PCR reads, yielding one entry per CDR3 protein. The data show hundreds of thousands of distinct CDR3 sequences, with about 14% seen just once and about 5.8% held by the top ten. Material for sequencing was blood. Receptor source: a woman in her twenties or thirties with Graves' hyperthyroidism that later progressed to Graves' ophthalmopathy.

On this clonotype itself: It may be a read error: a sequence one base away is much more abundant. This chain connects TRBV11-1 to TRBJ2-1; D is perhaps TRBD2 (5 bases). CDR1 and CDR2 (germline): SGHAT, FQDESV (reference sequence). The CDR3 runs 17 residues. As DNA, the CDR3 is TGTGCCAGCAGCCCCTCGGCATCACTCGGGGTATTAAATGTGCAGTTCTTC. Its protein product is CASSPSASLGVLNVQFF.

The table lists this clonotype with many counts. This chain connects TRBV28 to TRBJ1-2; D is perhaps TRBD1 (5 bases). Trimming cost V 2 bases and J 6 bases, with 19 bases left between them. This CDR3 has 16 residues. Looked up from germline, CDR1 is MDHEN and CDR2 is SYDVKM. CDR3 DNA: TGTGCCAGCAGTTTAATCCGGGACTATGGGAACAATGGCTACACCTTC. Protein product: CASSLIRDYGNNGYTF.

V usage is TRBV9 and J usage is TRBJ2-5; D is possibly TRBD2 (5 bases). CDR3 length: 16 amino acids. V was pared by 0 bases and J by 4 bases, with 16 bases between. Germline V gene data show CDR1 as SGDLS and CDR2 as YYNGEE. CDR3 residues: CASSVESWSGGETQYF. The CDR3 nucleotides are TGTGCCAGCAGCGTAGAGTCCTGGTCTGGAGGAGAGACCCAGTACTTC.